This is a list of T cell receptor beta chains from one sample in a study of cytomegalovirus exposure and HLA in healthy donors. Assay used: immunoSEQ multiplex PCR; TCRdb lists only in-frame clones, some missing. The repertoire has about 150,000 clones, 80% of them found once; the top ten carry roughly 13%. Sequencing was carried out using PBMCs. All receptors come from a man aged 30-40 years in good health and CMV-seropositive. Both conserved end residues are part of each CDR3. A D gene is named only where the DNA matches it firmly. Not every row has a clone size; where given, it reads once, few, many or a size class.

clone_size,d_call,v_call,j_call,cdr3_nt,cdr3_aa
-,-,TRBV7-8,TRBJ2-7,TGTGCCAGCAGCTTAGGGTACAGGCGAAGCTCCTACGAGCAGTACTTC,CASSLGYRRSSYEQYF
few,TRBD2,TRBV6-6,TRBJ2-2,TGTGCCAGCAGTGACTATAGCGGGAGGTCCAGGGAGCTGTTTTTT,CASSDYSGRSRELFF
once,-,TRBV5-1,TRBJ2-3,TGCGCCAGCAGCTTGGAGTGGAGGCACCTTAGCACAGATACGCAGTATTTT,CASSLEWRHLSTDTQYF
once,TRBD1,TRBV6-4,TRBJ2-1,TGTGCCAGCAGCCGGACGACAGGGTATAACAATGAGCAGTTCTTC,CASSRTTGYNNEQFF
-,-,TRBV28,TRBJ1-4,TGTGCCAGCAGTCCCGGGAGGGAGGATGAAAAACTGTTTTTT,CASSPGREDEKLFF
-,TRBD1,TRBV2,TRBJ1-2,TGTGCCAGCATTGGAGGACAGGGAATCTATGGCTACACCTTC,CASIGGQGIYGYTF
-,-,TRBV21-1,TRBJ1-5,TGTGCCAGCAGCAAAGCGGACAGGGGGAATTATTTGAGCAATCAGCCCCAGCATTTT,CASSKADRGNYLSNQPQHF
-,-,TRBV27,TRBJ2-3,TGTGCCAGCAGTCGGAGGGGTACAGATACGCAGTATTTT,CASSRRGTDTQYF
-,-,TRBV7-3,TRBJ2-2,TGTGCCAGCAGCTTAGACGGACTTCCTACCACCAACACCGGGGAGCTGTTTTTT,CASSLDGLPTTNTGELFF
once,TRBD2,TRBV7-3,TRBJ2-7,TGTGCCAGCAGCCCTGGGGGGGGGAGCGGCGAGCAGTACTTC,CASSPGGGSGEQYF
once,TRBD1,TRBV9,TRBJ2-3,TGTGCCAGCAGCGCCTCAAAGGACAGGGTTGGGACAGATACGCAGTATTTT,CASSASKDRVGTDTQYF
few,-,TRBV9,TRBJ2-7,TGTGCCAGCAGCGTAGGGCACGAGCAGTACTTC,CASSVGHEQYF
-,-,TRBV6-1,TRBJ2-7,TGTGCCAGCAGTTATTCCCCGCGGGGCGAGCAGTACTTC,CASSYSPRGEQYF
-,TRBD1,TRBV27,TRBJ2-5,TGTGCCAGCAGTTTATTAGGCCGGGACAGGGTCCAAGAGACCCAGTACTTC,CASSLLGRDRVQETQYF
-,-,TRBV2,TRBJ2-7,TGTGCCAGCAGCGAAGAGTCAGGGGAGACCTACGAGCAGTACTTC,CASSEESGETYEQYF
-,TRBD1,TRBV11-1,TRBJ1-1,TGTGCCAGCAGCTTCGATGGACAGGGAAACACTGAAGCTTTCTTT,CASSFDGQGNTEAFF
-,TRBD2,TRBV4-1,TRBJ2-1,TGCGCCAGCAGCCCTAGCGGGAGTTGGAATGAGCAGTTCTTC,CASSPSGSWNEQFF
-,-,TRBV27,TRBJ2-7,TGTGCCAGCAGTTTATCGGTAGGGGAATACGACGAGCAGTACTTC,CASSLSVGEYDEQYF
-,TRBD2,TRBV7-9,TRBJ2-7,TGTGCCAGCAGCGTCACTCTAGCGGGTAACTCCTACGAGCAGTACTTC,CASSVTLAGNSYEQYF
-,-,TRBV5-1,TRBJ1-1,TGCGCCAGCAGCTGGGGGGACGACTTGAACACTGAAGCTTTCTTT,CASSWGDDLNTEAFF
few,-,TRBV5-1,TRBJ2-1,TGCGCCAGCATGAGAATTGGTGGAACCTCGGGTAGCGATGAGCAGTTCTTC,CASMRIGGTSGSDEQFF
-,-,TRBV25-1,TRBJ1-2,TGTGCCAGCAGTGAACAGGAACCAAATCATGGCTACACCTTC,CASSEQEPNHGYTF
few,TRBD1,TRBV7-8,TRBJ1-1,TGTGCCAGCAGCGAGGGACAGGCTGAAGCTTTCTTT,CASSEGQAEAFF
-,-,TRBV15,TRBJ2-3,TGTGCCACCAGCAGAGACCCCCCCACTAGGAGCACAGATACGCAGTATTTT,CATSRDPPTRSTDTQYF
-,-,TRBV12-5,TRBJ1-1,TGTGCTAGTGGGGACAGGAACACTGAAGCTTTCTTT,CASGDRNTEAFF
-,TRBD1,TRBV7-9,TRBJ1-2,TGTGCCAGCAGCTTACCCGACAGGGGGTGTGGCTACACCTTC,CASSLPDRGCGYTF
-,-,TRBV5-5,TRBJ2-3,TGTGCCAGCAGACCCAGGGTGCTAAACCCTAACACAGATACGCAGTATTTT,CASRPRVLNPNTDTQYF
-,-,TRBV25-1,TRBJ2-7,TGTGCCAGTAAACCACCGGGATCTTTTACTCTCGAGCAGTACTTC,CASKPPGSFTLEQYF
few,TRBD1,TRBV10-1,TRBJ2-7,TGCGCCAGCAGTCCCGGACAGGGGGAGCAGTACTTC,CASSPGQGEQYF
-,TRBD1,TRBV11-1,TRBJ2-1,TGTGCCAGCAGCCTGGGGACAGGGTACAATGAGCAGTTCTTC,CASSLGTGYNEQFF
-,-,TRBV5-1,TRBJ2-7,TGCGCCAGCAACTCCAGGGGGGTAGACGGCGAGCAGTACTTC,CASNSRGVDGEQYF
-,TRBD2,TRBV4-2,TRBJ2-2,TGTGCCAGCAGCCAGGAGGGACTAGCGGGAGGAGGCTACACCGGGGAGCTGTTTTTT,CASSQEGLAGGGYTGELFF
-,TRBD1,TRBV2,TRBJ1-1,TGTGCCAGCAGGGGGGACAGCTACAACACTGAAGCTTTCTTT,CASRGDSYNTEAFF
-,TRBD2,TRBV7-2,TRBJ2-7,TGTGCCAGCAGCTTTAGCGGGAGTGTCTACGAGCAGTACTTC,CASSFSGSVYEQYF
-,-,TRBV7-3,TRBJ2-3,TGTGCCAGCAGCTCCGGGAGCGGGTATACGCAGTATTTT,CASSSGSGYTQYF
-,TRBD2,TRBV5-1,TRBJ2-7,TGCGCCAGCAGTAAGGCTAGCGGGAGTGATAGAGGCGAGCAGTACTTC,CASSKASGSDRGEQYF
-,TRBD2,TRBV18,TRBJ2-3,TGTGCCAGCTCACCGGGGACTAGCGGGAAGTATGTAGATACGCAGTATTTT,CASSPGTSGKYVDTQYF
-,TRBD1,TRBV6-1,TRBJ2-7,TGTGCCAGCAGTGAGACAGGGGTGGCCTACGAGCAGTACTTC,CASSETGVAYEQYF
-,-,TRBV5-6,TRBJ1-1,TGTGCCAGCTCCCTGACGGGGGCTGAAGCTTTCTTT,CASSLTGAEAFF
-,TRBD1,TRBV29-1,TRBJ2-3,TGCAGCGTTCAGGACAGGGGGAGCACAGATACGCAGTATTTT,CSVQDRGSTDTQYF